The clone carrying this TCR beta chain has only a few counts. This sample was included in a study of human T cells and chemical hapten exposure. Time point of the sample: pre-sensitization, week 0. Treatment noted: therapeutic diphenylcyclopropenone sensitization with weekly scalp DPC. The CDR3 covers 15 residues. Per germline, CDR1 SEHNR and CDR2 FQNEAQ (reference sequence). Trimming cost V 5 bases and J 2 bases, with 12 bases left between them. MiXCR, applied by TCRdb to the RACE reads, yields one record per CDR3 protein. The table lists tens of thousands of distinct CDR3 sequences, around 11% of them singletons.

The origin of this receptor is a woman aged 25-40 years with alopecia areata. Some clones in this sample may be carry-over from other donors' samples. The sequencing here drew on whole blood, taken in connection with sensitization to the hapten diphenylcyclopropenone (DPC). The J gene is TRBJ2-2, the V gene TRBV7-9; D is unclear. CDR3 bases: TGTGCCAGCAGCCCATCCCCGACAAACACCGGGGAGCTGTTTTTT. It yields the protein CASSPSPTNTGELFF.